The clone carrying this T cell receptor beta chain was seen only a few times. This entry comes from a study of blood T cell repertoires in COVID-19. Background on the study: Donors in the United States, Italy and Spain gave samples during acute or convalescent COVID-19. The cDNA or gDNA used as material had been derived from T cells, B-cell-depleted T cells, or PBMCs.

Original methodology: Reference gene primer amplification yielded estimated nucleated cell counts. Generated by immunoSEQ multiplex PCR, the TCRdb table keeps only in-frame clones and is missing some. For V, J and clone size, that table is used; D and trimming come from the DNA. The sample lists about 68,000 clones, 65% to 90% occurring once. The clonotype originates from a man in his forties or fifties with acute or convalescent COVID-19. The specimen was peripheral blood.

For the CDR3, the DNA is TGTGCCAGCAGTTCCCGGGGACAGCCGAATTCACCCCTCCACTTT. Encoded protein: CASSSRGQPNSPLHF. V usage is TRBV6-5 and J usage is TRBJ1-6, with 7 bases matching TRBD1. CDR3 size: 15 residues. Trimming cost V 4 bases and J 7 bases; bases outside gene matches: 7. Germline-derived CDR1 and CDR2 are MNHEY and SVGAGI.